This passage covers 14 T cell receptor beta chains from one sample sequenced in a study of blood T cell repertoires in COVID-19 (dated by TCRdb to 2020 to 2021). Library method: the immunoSEQ multiplex PCR assay. Drawn from immuneACCESS, this table holds only the in-frame rearrangements with V and J called that TCRdb kept. Clones are partly lost; checked studies trace under half to an unresolved V gene and leave the rest unexplained. The sample profile shows 200,000 to 300,000 clones; around 87% of them were found once. 1.5% of the sample lies in the top ten. Source material: peripheral blood. The receptors originated from a woman between 40 and 50 years old who had recovered from COVID-19.

The V gene is TRBV19, the J gene TRBJ1-1; D remains unclear. Germline CDR1 is LNHDA and CDR2 is SQIVND (reference sequence). The CDR3 loop spans 13 amino acids. Trimming pared 0 bases from V and 6 bases from J, leaving 8 bases between. The CDR3 coding sequence is TGTGCCAGTAGTATAGATCCTGACTCTGAAGCTTTCTTT. This codes for CASSIDPDSEAFF.

The rearrangement uses TRBV4-2 and TRBJ2-5; TRBD2 matches at 11 bases. The CDR3 spans 14 residues. Germline V gene data show CDR1 as LGHNA and CDR2 as YNFKEQ. J gave up 4 bases and V 3 bases, and 1 base lay outside the gene matches. In nucleotides, the CDR3 is TGTGCCAGCAGCCATAGCGGGGGGGGAGAGACCCAGTACTTC. Its translation: CASSHSGGGETQYF.

This rearrangement joins TRBV25-1 to TRBJ2-1; the D is unclear. CDR1 and CDR2 from the germline V gene are MGHDK and SYGVNS. The V end lost 1 base, the J end lost 9 bases, and 7 bases lay between the germline ends. CDR3 length: 12 residues. CDR3 protein: CASSEWSGEQFF. The DNA of the CDR3 is TGTGCCAGCAGTGAATGGTCGGGTGAGCAGTTCTTC.

This chain joins TRBV11-3 and TRBJ1-3; no definite D call. This CDR3 region has 11 residues. Germline V gives CDR1 SGHNT, CDR2 YENEEA. V lost 10 bases, J lost 2 bases, and 6 bases lay in between. CDR3 protein: CATLPGNTIYF. The CDR3 bases are TGTGCCACCCTCCCTGGAAACACCATATATTTT.

The CDR3 DNA sequence: TGTGCCAGCAGCTTAGAAGGCGGCACTGAAGCTTTCTTT. Amino acids: CASSLEGGTEAFF. This rearrangement joins TRBV7-6 to TRBJ1-1; D unresolved. The CDR3 contains 13 residues. V was trimmed by 1 base and J by 4 bases, leaving 7 bases between them. Germline CDR1 and CDR2: SGHVS and FNYEAQ.

The chain has TRBV7-2 and TRBJ2-7, with D possibly matching TRBD2 (6 bases). V lost 3 bases and J 0 bases, leaving 12 bases between the germline ends. The germline V gene encodes CDR1 SGHTA and CDR2 FQGNSA. The CDR3 runs 15 residues. CDR3 protein: CASSFSGPSSYEQYF. CDR3 bases: TGTGCCAGCAGCTTTAGCGGTCCGAGCTCCTACGAGCAGTACTTC.

The genes are TRBV6-2 or TRBV6-3 and TRBJ2-1, with 9 bases matching TRBD2. Germline CDR1 and CDR2: MNHEY and SVGEGT. The CDR3 has 16 residues. Trimming removed 6 bases from V and 3 bases from J; junction bases left unmatched: 9. CDR3 in DNA: TGTGCCAGCAGCACCCCGCTAGCGGGGTTCTACAATGAGCAGTTCTTC. Translated: CASSTPLAGFYNEQFF.

The chain has TRBV15 and TRBJ1-6, with D perhaps matching TRBD1 (5 bases). Trimming pared 5 bases from V and 5 bases from J, leaving 10 bases between. The CDR3 has 14 amino acids. Per germline, CDR1 LNHNV and CDR2 YYDKDF (reference sequence). DNA of the CDR3: TGTGCCACCAGCCCACAGGTTAATAATTCACCCCTCCACTTT. It translates to CATSPQVNNSPLHF.

The genes are TRBV6-4 and TRBJ1-5, with D tentatively TRBD1 (6 bases). CDR1 is MRHNA and CDR2 is SNTAGT in the germline V gene. This CDR3 comprises 14 residues. Trimming took off 6 bases at V and 0 bases at J, with 9 bases between the two ends. The CDR3 nucleotides read TGTGCCAGCAGCCGGACAGATAGCAATCAGCCCCAGCATTTT. Encoded protein: CASSRTDSNQPQHF.

The V gene is TRBV7-8, the J gene TRBJ1-6; 10 bases align to TRBD1. CDR3 length: 19 residues. The ends lost 0 bases at V and 2 bases at J; junction bases unmatched: 7. CDR1 is SGHVS, CDR2 FQNEAQ, per germline. CDR3 region: CASSLAGQGRHTYNSPLHF. The CDR3 DNA sequence: TGTGCCAGCAGCTTAGCGGGACAGGGGCGCCACACCTATAATTCACCCCTCCACTTT.

Turning to this clone: Other DNA sequences of this sample code for an identical CDR3. The genes are TRBV11-3 and TRBJ1-3; D uncertain. From germline, CDR1 is SGHNT and CDR2 YENEEA. The CDR3 contains 13 residues. The ends were cut back, 5 bases at V and 1 base at J, with 6 bases in the middle. The CDR3 sequence: CASSTGSGNTIYF. For the CDR3, the DNA is TGTGCCAGCAGCACCGGGTCTGGAAACACCATATATTTT.

The table lists this clone with a count of one. The chain carries TRBV30 and TRBJ2-3; TRBD2 aligns across 16 bases. Germline trimming cut 1 base from V and 4 bases from J; bases unmatched to any gene: 8. Germline CDR1 is GTSNPN and CDR2 is SVGIG (reference sequence). The CDR3 sequence is 18 residues long. In DNA form, the CDR3 reads TGTGCCTGGAGTGCCGCGGGACTAGCGGGGGGGCCCCCAGATACGCAGTATTTT. Protein product: CAWSAAGLAGGPPDTQYF. Filled out from reference TRBV30 and TRBJ2-3, the complete variable domain reads SQTIHQWPATLVQPVGSPLSLECTVEGTSNPNLYWYRQAAGRGLQLLFYSVGIGQISSEVPQNLSASRPQDRQFILSSKKLLLSDSGFYLCAWSAAGLAGGPPDTQYFGPGTRLTVL.

The J gene is TRBJ1-4, the V gene TRBV18; the D gene is possibly TRBD1 (5 bases). There are 13 residues in the CDR3. V lost 5 bases to trimming and J lost 7 bases, with 11 bases between them. Germline CDR1 is KGHSH and CDR2 is LQKENI. CDR3 region: CASSGTEGEKLFF. The CDR3 DNA reads TGTGCCAGCTCAGGGACGGAGGGTGAAAAACTGTTTTTT. Variable domain in full (rest from reference TRBV18 and TRBJ1-4): NAGVMQNPRHLVRRRGQEARLRCSPMKGHSHVYWYRQLPEEGLKFMVYLQKENIIDESGMPKERFSAEFPKEGPSILRIQQVVRGDSAAYFCASSGTEGEKLFFGSGTQLSVL.

The chain employs TRBV4-3 and TRBJ2-7; TRBD1 aligns across 10 bases. Per the germline V gene, CDR1 is LGHNA and CDR2 is YSLEER. The CDR3 contains 14 residues. V shed 4 bases, J shed 3 bases, and the junction held 3 bases outside the gene matches. In DNA, the CDR3 is TGCGCCAGCAGCCCCGGGACAGGGGACTACGAGCAGTACTTC. Protein sequence: CASSPGTGDYEQYF.